These T cell receptor beta chains were read from a single sample in a study of blood T cell repertoires in COVID-19. Sequencing used immunoSEQ multiplex PCR; TCRdb keeps in-frame clones, though not all of them. The repertoire holds roughly 120,000 clones, with over 70% as singletons. The sample taken for sequencing was peripheral blood. These receptors were taken from a man between 65 and 80 years old with acute or convalescent COVID-19. The CDR3 runs from the conserved cysteine through the conserved F or W. D genes are given only for firm matches. Size tells how often a clone was seen (once, few, many) or the class of an expanded clone, and some rows leave it out.

D gene,clone size,V gene,J gene,CDR3 DNA,CDR3 protein
TRBD2,-,TRBV2,TRBJ2-2,TGTGCCAGCACCCGGACTAGCGGGGGGTACGGGGAGCTGTTTTTT,CASTRTSGGYGELFF
-,-,TRBV5-5,TRBJ1-2,TGTGCCAGCAACCGGGTCCCAGACAACTATGGCTACACCTTC,CASNRVPDNYGYTF
TRBD1,once,TRBV13,TRBJ1-1,TGTGCCAGCAGACAAGCCCTCTCGACAGGGGAGGCTTTCTTT,CASRQALSTGEAFF
TRBD1,-,TRBV5-1,TRBJ2-3,TGCGCCAGCAGCTCAACCCGGCGGGGACAGGGGCCCACAGATACGCAGTATTTT,CASSSTRRGQGPTDTQYF
-,-,TRBV15,TRBJ1-1,TGTGCCACCAGCAGGGGGCCTGAAGCTTTCTTT,CATSRGPEAFF
TRBD2,-,TRBV6-1,TRBJ2-1,TGTGCCAGCAGTGAACTAGCGGGGATATACAATGAGCAGTTCTTC,CASSELAGIYNEQFF
-,-,TRBV12-3/TRBV12-4,TRBJ2-1,TGTGCCAGCAGTTTAACATTCGAGGATGAGCAGTTCTTC,CASSLTFEDEQFF
TRBD2,-,TRBV5-6,TRBJ2-1,TGTGCCAGCAGCTTGGACGGGGGGTCCTACAATGAGCAGTTCTTC,CASSLDGGSYNEQFF
-,-,TRBV12-3/TRBV12-4,TRBJ2-2,TGTGCCAGCAGTTTACATACCGGGGAGCTGTTTTTT,CASSLHTGELFF
TRBD1,-,TRBV24-1,TRBJ1-5,TGTGCCACCAGGGACAGGGGGCAGCCCCAGCATTTT,CATRDRGQPQHF
TRBD1,-,TRBV6-5,TRBJ1-6,TGTGCCAGCAGGGGCGACAGGGGGAATTCACCCCTCCACTTT,CASRGDRGNSPLHF
TRBD1,-,TRBV4-2,TRBJ1-1,TGTGCCAGCAGCCAAGAGAGGGGGCAGGGTTACACTGAAGCTTTCTTT,CASSQERGQGYTEAFF
-,once,TRBV15,TRBJ2-5,TGTGCCACCAGCAGAGAAATGGCTAGAGGGGAGACCCAGTACTTC,CATSREMARGETQYF
TRBD1,-,TRBV2,TRBJ2-3,TGTGCCAGCAGGAGACAGGGGGTTTCAGAACCAGATACGCAGTATTTT,CASRRQGVSEPDTQYF
-,-,TRBV11-2,TRBJ1-3,TGTGCCAGCAGCTTTCCGGGGGGGACCTCTGGAAACACCATATATTTT,CASSFPGGTSGNTIYF
-,-,TRBV13,TRBJ2-2,TGTGCCAGCAGCCGACCCGGGACACACAACACCGGGGAGCTGTTTTTT,CASSRPGTHNTGELFF